This TCR beta chain was identified during a study of cytomegalovirus exposure and HLA in healthy donors. Study-level results: The authors excluded some V segments, including TRBV6-2 and TRBV6-3, as indistinguishable.

This CDR3 has 15 amino acids. The ends were cut back, 3 bases at V and 8 bases at J, with 19 bases in the middle. Germline-derived CDR1 and CDR2 are MNHNS and SASEGT. A multiplex PCR was run with 60 Vbeta primers and 13 Jbeta primers. The authors' processing: In a later analysis, some 10 million of some 80 million unique beta chains occurred in at least two donors. The repertoire was sequenced with immunoSEQ multiplex PCR; TCRdb's copy has only in-frame clones and lacks some. V, J and clone size are taken as reported in that table, and D and trimming were inferred from the DNA itself. The sample has 210,000 or so clones; 75% to 90% are singletons. With respect to this clone: Its antigen is unidentified.

This chain joins TRBV6-1 and TRBJ1-2; a possible D gene is TRBD1 (5 bases). Sequences were obtained from PBMCs. The sequence derives from a woman between 18 and 29 years old in good health and CMV-seronegative. CDR3 nucleotides: TGTGCCAGCAGTGAGACGGACACGCCCTTCGACGGCTACACCTTC. Protein product: CASSETDTPFDGYTF.